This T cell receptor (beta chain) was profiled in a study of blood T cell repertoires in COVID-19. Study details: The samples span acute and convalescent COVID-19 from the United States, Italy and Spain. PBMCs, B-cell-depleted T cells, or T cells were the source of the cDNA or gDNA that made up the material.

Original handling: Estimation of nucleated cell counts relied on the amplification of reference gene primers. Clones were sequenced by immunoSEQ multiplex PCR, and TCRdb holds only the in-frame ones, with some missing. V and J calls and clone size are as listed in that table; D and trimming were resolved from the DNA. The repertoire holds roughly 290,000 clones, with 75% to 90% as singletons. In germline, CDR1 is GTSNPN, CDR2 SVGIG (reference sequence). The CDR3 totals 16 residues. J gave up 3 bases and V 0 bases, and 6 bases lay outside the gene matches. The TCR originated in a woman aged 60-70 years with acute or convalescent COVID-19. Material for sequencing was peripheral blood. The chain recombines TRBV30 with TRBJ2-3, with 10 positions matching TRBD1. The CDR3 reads CAWSVGTGEHTDTQYF. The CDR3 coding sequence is TGTGCCTGGAGTGTCGGGACAGGGGAACATACAGATACGCAGTATTTT.